Each of the 2 T cell receptor beta chains below was sequenced from the same sample in a study of T-cell reconstitution after alpha-beta-depleted transplantation in children. Unique molecular identifiers featured in how the TCRbeta library was prepared. TCRdb reprocessed the PCR reads with MiXCR, giving one entry per CDR3 protein. The sample comprises hundreds of thousands of distinct CDR3 sequences, 10% of which are singletons, and less than 8% rests with the top ten. This specimen consisted of PBMCs, obtained before TCRalphabeta/CD19-depleted stem cell transplant. The receptors come from a boy under two years old with acute myeloid leukemia, due to receive a stem cell transplant.

This clonotype was detected only a few times. A much bigger clone sits one base away, suggesting this may be a read error. The V call is TRBV6-2 or TRBV6-3, the J call TRBJ2-7; D perhaps matches TRBD1 (5 bases). This CDR3 has 13 residues. Per the germline V gene, CDR1 is MNHEY and CDR2 is SVGEGT. V was cut by 6 bases and J by 0 bases, with 9 bases left in between. CDR3 coding DNA: TGTGCCAGCAGCGCGACAGCCTCCTACGAGCAGTACTTC. It is translated as CASSATASYEQYF.

About this clonotype: The junction departs from the called germline gene at one end, perhaps through a read error. The rearrangement links TRBV2 to TRBJ1-1; no clear D gene. CDR1 and CDR2 (germline): SNHLY, FYNNEI. The CDR3 totals 12 residues. CDR3 sequence: CASRRVFTEVFF. CDR3 bases: TGTGCCAGCAGAAGAGTATTCACTGAAGTTTTCTTT.